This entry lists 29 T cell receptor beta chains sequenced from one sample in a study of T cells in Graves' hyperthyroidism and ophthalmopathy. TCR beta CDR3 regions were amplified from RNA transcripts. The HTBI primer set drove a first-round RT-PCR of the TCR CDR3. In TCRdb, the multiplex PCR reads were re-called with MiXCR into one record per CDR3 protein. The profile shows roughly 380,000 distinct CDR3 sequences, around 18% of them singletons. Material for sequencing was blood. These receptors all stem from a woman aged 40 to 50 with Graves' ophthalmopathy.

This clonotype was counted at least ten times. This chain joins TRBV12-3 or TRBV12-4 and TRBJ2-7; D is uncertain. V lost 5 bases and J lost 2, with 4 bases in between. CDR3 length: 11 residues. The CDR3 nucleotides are TGTGCCAGCAGTGCCACCTACGAGCAGTACTTC. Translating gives CASSATYEQYF.

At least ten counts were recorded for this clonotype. The CDR3 bases are TGCGCCAGCTCCAGACACAGGGGGCAAGCGGCGATTGAAGCTTTCTTT. This sequence encodes CASSRHRGQAAIEAFF. The chain uses TRBV5-1 and TRBJ1-1, with TRBD1 matching 9 bases. The trim removed 7 bases at V and 7 bases at J, leaving 17 bases unmatched. From germline, CDR1 is SGHRS and CDR2 YFSETQ. The CDR3 totals 16 residues.

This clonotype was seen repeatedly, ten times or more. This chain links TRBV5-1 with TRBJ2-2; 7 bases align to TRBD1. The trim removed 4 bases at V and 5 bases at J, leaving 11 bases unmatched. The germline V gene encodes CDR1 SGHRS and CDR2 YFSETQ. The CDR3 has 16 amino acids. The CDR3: CASSPIDRVKTGELFF. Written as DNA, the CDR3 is TGCGCCAGCAGCCCGATCGACAGGGTCAAGACCGGGGAGCTGTTTTTT.

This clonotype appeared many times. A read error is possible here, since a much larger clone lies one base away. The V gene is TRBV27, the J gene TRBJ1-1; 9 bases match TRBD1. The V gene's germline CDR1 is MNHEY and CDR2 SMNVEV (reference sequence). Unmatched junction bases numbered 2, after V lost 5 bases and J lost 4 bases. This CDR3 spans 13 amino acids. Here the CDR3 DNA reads TGTGCCAGCAGTGACAGGGGGAGCACTGAAGCTTTCTTT. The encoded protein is CASSDRGSTEAFF.

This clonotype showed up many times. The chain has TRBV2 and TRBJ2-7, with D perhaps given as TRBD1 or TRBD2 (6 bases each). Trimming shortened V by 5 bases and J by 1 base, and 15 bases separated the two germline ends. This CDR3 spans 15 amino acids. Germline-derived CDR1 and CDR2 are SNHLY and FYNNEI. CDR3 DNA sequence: TGTGCCAGCAGTCCCCTACTAGGGGGGTCCTACGAGCAGTACTTC. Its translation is CASSPLLGGSYEQYF.

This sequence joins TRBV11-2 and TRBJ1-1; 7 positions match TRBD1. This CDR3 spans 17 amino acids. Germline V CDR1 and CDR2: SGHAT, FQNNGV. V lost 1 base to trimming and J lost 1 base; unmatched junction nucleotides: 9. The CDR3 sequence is CASSLGRGRGWNTEAFF. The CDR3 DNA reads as TGTGCCAGCAGCTTAGGCAGGGGGAGGGGATGGAACACTGAAGCTTTCTTT.

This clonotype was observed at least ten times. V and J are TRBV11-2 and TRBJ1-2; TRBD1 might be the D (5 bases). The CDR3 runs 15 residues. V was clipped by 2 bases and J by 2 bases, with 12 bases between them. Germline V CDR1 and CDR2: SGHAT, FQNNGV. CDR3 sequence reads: CASSLSLGENYGYTF. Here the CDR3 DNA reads TGTGCCAGCAGCTTAAGTTTGGGGGAAAACTATGGCTACACCTTC.

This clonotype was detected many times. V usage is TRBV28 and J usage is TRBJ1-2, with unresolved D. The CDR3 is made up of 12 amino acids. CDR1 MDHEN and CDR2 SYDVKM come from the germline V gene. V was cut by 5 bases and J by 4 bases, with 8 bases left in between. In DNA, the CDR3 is TGTGCCAGCAGTCCTCGAGCCTATGGCTACACCTTC. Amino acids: CASSPRAYGYTF.

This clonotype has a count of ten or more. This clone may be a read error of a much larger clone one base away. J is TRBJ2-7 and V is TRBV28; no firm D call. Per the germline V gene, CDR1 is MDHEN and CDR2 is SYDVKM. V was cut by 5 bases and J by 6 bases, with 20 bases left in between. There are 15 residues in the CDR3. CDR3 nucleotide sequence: TGTGCCAGCAGTCCCCAGCCGCCCAGGACGTTCGAGCAGTACTTC. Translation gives CASSPQPPRTFEQYF.

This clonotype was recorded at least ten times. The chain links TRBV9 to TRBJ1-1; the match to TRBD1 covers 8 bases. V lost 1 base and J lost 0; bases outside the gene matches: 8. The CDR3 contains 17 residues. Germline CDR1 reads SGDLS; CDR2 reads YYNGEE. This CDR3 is CASSVTQGAGVNTEAFF. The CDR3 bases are TGTGCCAGCAGCGTAACGCAGGGGGCCGGGGTGAACACTGAAGCTTTCTTT.

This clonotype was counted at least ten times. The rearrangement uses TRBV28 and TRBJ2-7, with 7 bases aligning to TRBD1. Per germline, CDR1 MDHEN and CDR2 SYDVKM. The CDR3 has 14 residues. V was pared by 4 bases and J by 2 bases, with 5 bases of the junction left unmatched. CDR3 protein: CASSSSGTAYEQYF. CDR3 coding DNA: TGTGCCAGCAGTTCCTCCGGGACAGCCTACGAGCAGTACTTC.

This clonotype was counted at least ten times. The CDR3 region has the DNA TGTGCCTGGAGTTGGAAGAATCAGCCCCAGCATTTT. Residues: CAWSWKNQPQHF. The gene calls are TRBV30 and TRBJ1-5; D gene uncertain. The CDR3 extends over 12 amino acids. The V and J ends lost 2 bases and 4 bases respectively, with 6 bases between them. Germline assignment: CDR1 GTSNPN and CDR2 SVGIG (reference sequence).

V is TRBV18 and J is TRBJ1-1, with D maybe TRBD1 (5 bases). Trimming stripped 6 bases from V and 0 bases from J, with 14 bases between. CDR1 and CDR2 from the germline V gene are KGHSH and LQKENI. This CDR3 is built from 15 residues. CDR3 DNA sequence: TGTGCCAGCTCCTCCGATCCAGGGATGAACACTGAAGCTTTCTTT. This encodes CASSSDPGMNTEAFF.

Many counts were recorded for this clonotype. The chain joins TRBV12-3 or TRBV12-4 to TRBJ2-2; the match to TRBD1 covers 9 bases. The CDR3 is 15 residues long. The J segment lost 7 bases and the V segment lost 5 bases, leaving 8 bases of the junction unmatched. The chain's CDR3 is CASSTAGTGNGELFF. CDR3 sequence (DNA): TGTGCCAGCAGTACCGCCGGGACAGGGAACGGGGAGCTGTTTTTT.

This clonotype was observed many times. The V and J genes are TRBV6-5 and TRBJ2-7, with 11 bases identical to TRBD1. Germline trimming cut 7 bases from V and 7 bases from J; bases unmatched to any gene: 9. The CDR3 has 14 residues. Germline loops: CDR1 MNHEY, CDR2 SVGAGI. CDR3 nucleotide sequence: TGTGCCAGCACCCTCGGACAGGGGGCGGGGGAGCAGTACTTC. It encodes CASTLGQGAGEQYF.

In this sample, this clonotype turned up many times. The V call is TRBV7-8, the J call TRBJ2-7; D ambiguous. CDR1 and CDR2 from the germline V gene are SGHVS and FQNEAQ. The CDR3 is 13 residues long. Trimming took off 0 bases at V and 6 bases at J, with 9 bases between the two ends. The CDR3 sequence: CASSLAGSGEQYF. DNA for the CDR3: TGTGCCAGCAGCTTAGCGGGATCCGGCGAGCAGTACTTC.

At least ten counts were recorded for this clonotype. CDR3 protein: CSARGALSGTGELFF. CDR3 sequence (DNA): TGCAGTGCTAGAGGGGCCCTTTCGGGCACCGGGGAGCTGTTTTTT. This chain connects TRBV20-1 to TRBJ2-2; D gene ambiguous. The germline gives CDR1 DFQATT, CDR2 SNEGSKA (reference sequence). V lost 1 base and J 4 bases, leaving 13 bases between the germline ends. The CDR3 length is 15 residues.

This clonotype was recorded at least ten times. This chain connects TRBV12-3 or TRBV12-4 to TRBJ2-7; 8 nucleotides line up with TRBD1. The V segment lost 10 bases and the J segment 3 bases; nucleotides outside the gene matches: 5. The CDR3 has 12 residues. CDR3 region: CATPQGGYEQYF. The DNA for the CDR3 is TGTGCCACCCCACAGGGGGGCTACGAGCAGTACTTC.

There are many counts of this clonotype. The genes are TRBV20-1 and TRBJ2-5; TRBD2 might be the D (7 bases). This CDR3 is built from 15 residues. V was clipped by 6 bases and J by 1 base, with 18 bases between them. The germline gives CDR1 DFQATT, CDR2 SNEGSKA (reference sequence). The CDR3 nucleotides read TGCAGTGCACCCAAGGGGGGGCGGACCCAAGAGACCCAGTACTTC. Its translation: CSAPKGGRTQETQYF.

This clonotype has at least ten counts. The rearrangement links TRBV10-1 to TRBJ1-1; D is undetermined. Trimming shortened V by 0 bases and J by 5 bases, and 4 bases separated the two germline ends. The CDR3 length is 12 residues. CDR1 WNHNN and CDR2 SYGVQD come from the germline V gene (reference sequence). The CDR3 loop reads CASSESRTEAFF. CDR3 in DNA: TGCGCCAGCAGTGAGTCGAGGACTGAAGCTTTCTTT.

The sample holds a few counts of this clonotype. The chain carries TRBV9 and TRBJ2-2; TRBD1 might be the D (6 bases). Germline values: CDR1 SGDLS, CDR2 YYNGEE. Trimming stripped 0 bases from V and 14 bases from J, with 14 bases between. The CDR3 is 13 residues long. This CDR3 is CASSVGGTSTLFF. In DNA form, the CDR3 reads TGTGCCAGCAGCGTAGGAGGGACATCCACTCTGTTTTTT.

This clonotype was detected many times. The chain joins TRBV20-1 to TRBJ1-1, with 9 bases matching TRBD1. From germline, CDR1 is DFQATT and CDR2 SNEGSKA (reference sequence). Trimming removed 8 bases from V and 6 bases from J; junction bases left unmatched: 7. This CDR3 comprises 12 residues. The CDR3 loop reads CSRRTGGSEAFF. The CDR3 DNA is TGCAGTAGAAGAACAGGGGGCTCTGAAGCTTTCTTT.

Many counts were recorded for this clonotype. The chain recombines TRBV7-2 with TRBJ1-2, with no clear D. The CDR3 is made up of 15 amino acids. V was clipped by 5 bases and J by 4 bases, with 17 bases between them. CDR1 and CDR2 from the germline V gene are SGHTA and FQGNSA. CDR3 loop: CASSASTSGIYGYTF. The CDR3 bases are TGTGCCAGCAGCGCCAGCACGTCGGGAATCTATGGCTACACCTTC. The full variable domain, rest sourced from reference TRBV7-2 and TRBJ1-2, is GAGVSQSPSNKVTEKGKDVELRCDPISGHTALYWYRQSLGQGLEFLIYFQGNSAPDKSGLPSDRFSAERTGGSVSTLTIQRTQQEDSAVYLCASSASTSGIYGYTFGSGTRLTVV.

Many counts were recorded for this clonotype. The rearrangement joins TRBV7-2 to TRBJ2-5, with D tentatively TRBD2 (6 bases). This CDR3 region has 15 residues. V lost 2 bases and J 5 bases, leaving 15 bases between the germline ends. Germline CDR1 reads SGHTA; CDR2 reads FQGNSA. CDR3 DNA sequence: TGTGCCAGCAGCTTATACGGGAGCCCCCAGGAGACCCAGTACTTC. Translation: CASSLYGSPQETQYF.

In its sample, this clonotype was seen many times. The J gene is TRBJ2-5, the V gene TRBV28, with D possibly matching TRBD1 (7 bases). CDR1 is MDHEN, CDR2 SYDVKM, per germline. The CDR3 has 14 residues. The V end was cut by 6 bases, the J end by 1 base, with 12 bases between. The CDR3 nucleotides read TGTGCCAGCAGGGGGGGACAGATCCAAGAGACCCAGTACTTC. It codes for CASRGGQIQETQYF.

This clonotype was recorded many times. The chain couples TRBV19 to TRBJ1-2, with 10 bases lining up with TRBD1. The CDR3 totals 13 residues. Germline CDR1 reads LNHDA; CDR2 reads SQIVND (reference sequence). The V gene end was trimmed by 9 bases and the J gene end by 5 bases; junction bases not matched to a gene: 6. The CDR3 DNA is TGTGCCAGCAGGGACAGGGGAATGTATGGCTACACCTTC. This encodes CASRDRGMYGYTF.

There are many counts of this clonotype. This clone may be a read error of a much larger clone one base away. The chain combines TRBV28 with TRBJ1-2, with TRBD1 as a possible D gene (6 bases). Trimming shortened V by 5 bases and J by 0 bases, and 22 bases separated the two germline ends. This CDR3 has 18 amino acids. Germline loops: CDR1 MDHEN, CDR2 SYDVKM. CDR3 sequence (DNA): TGTGCCAGCAGTCGGTTGACAGGAGCGGTGTTAGCTAACTATGGCTACACCTTC. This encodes CASSRLTGAVLANYGYTF.

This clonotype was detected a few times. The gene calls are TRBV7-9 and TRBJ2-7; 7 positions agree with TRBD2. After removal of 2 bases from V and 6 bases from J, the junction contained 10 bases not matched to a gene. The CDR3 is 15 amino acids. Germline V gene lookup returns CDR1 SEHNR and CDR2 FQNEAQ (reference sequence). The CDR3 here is CASSLYSGTAGEQYF. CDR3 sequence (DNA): TGTGCCAGCAGCTTATACAGCGGGACGGCCGGCGAGCAGTACTTC.

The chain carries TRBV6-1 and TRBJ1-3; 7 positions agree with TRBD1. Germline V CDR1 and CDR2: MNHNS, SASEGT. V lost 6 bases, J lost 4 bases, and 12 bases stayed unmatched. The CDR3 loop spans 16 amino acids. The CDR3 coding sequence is TGTGCCAGCAGAGAGACAAAGACAGGGTGGGGAAACACCATATATTTT. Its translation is CASRETKTGWGNTIYF.